The 21 T cell receptor beta chains listed next were all sequenced from one sample in a study of T cell clones after liver transplantation. The protocol was immunoSEQ multiplex PCR, while the TCRdb copy is restricted to in-frame clones and leaves out a portion. The table includes 85,000 to 110,000 clones, under 90% detected once. The sample consisted of CD4+ T cells from blood, taken 47 months after liver transplant. The receptors derive from a human patient who received a liver transplant. Some T cells may be graft donor cells.

The chain is built from TRBV11-2 and TRBJ2-7, with 9 bases matching TRBD1. The CDR3 runs to 14 residues. The germline V gene has CDR1 SGHAT and CDR2 FQNNGV. V dropped 5 bases and J dropped 3; count of bases not matched to a gene: 5. The CDR3, as DNA: TGTGCCAGCAGCACACAGGGGGCTGACTACGAGCAGTACTTC. Its protein product is CASSTQGADYEQYF.

A single count supports this clone. The V gene is TRBV7-2, the J gene TRBJ1-2, with 12 bases identical to TRBD1. Germline CDR1 reads SGHTA; CDR2 reads FQGNSA. The length of the CDR3 is 16 residues. V trimming: 3 bases; J trimming: 3 bases; junction bases outside the gene matches: 5. The CDR3 loop reads CASSLGTGGAYYGYTF. The CDR3 bases are TGTGCCAGCAGCTTGGGGACAGGGGGCGCGTACTATGGCTACACCTTC.

This chain links TRBV15 with TRBJ2-1; perhaps TRBD2 as D (5 bases). CDR3 length equals 17 residues. From germline, CDR1 is LNHNV and CDR2 YYDKDF (reference sequence). V gave up 1 base and J gave up 0 bases, with 13 bases separating them. Here the CDR3 DNA reads TGTGCCACCAGCAGAGGTTCATCGGGGAGCTCCTACAATGAGCAGTTCTTC. Translation: CATSRGSSGSSYNEQFF.

The rearrangement links TRBV25-1 to TRBJ1-2, with D hard to call. Per germline, CDR1 MGHDK and CDR2 SYGVNS. Trimming took 0 bases from V and 8 from J, leaving 4 bases between them. CDR3 length: 11 residues. The CDR3 sequence: CASSEYGGYTF. The CDR3 DNA reads TGTGCCAGCAGTGAATACGGGGGCTACACCTTC.

There are a few counts of this clone. The rearrangement links TRBV7-2 to TRBJ2-7; 8 nucleotides match TRBD1. Germline V gives CDR1 SGHTA, CDR2 FQGNSA. V dropped 5 bases and J dropped 3; count of bases not matched to a gene: 6. CDR3 length equals 14 residues. This chain's CDR3 is CASSPRDRLYEQYF. In DNA, the CDR3 is TGTGCCAGCAGCCCCAGGGACAGGCTCTACGAGCAGTACTTC.

This clone was counted a few times. V is TRBV19 and J is TRBJ1-5; D possibly corresponds to TRBD1 (5 bases). The CDR3 is 17 amino acids. V was cut by 3 bases and J by 0 bases, with 15 bases left in between. The germline V gene has CDR1 LNHDA and CDR2 SQIVND (reference sequence). CDR3 sequence (DNA): TGTGCCAGTAGTATGTTGACTGGAGGGGATAGCAATCAGCCCCAGCATTTT. It codes for CASSMLTGGDSNQPQHF.

The CDR3 nucleotides read TGTGCCAGCTCACCCGCCCCGGGAGGAGAGACCCAGTACTTC. The encoded protein is CASSPAPGGETQYF. The rearrangement uses TRBV18 and TRBJ2-5; 7 bases are a match to TRBD2. The CDR3 runs to 14 residues. Germline CDR1 reads KGHSH; CDR2 reads LQKENI. Trimming at V came to 3 bases and at J to 4 bases, leaving 5 bases not matched to a gene. The whole variable domain, remainder taken from reference TRBV18 and TRBJ2-5, is NAGVMQNPRHLVRRRGQEARLRCSPMKGHSHVYWYRQLPEEGLKFMVYLQKENIIDESGMPKERFSAEFPKEGPSILRIQQVVRGDSAAYFCASSPAPGGETQYFGPGTRLLVL.

This clone was recorded only once. The V gene is TRBV9, the J gene TRBJ1-3, with D unresolved. CDR3 length: 15 amino acids. With 0 bases removed from V and 0 bases from J, the gap between germline ends came to 7 bases. Germline CDR1 reads SGDLS; CDR2 reads YYNGEE. CDR3 nucleotides: TGTGCCAGCAGCGTAGGCGCGGTCTCTGGAAACACCATATATTTT. Its protein is CASSVGAVSGNTIYF.

The chain uses TRBV5-1 and TRBJ2-1, with D possibly TRBD1 on 5 matching bases. The length of the CDR3 is 14 residues. The V end was cut by 2 bases, the J end by 3 bases, with 9 bases between. CDR1 and CDR2 from the germline V gene are SGHRS and YFSETQ. The CDR3 DNA reads TGCGCCAGCAGCTTCGGCAGGGACTACAATGAGCAGTTCTTC. Its translation: CASSFGRDYNEQFF.

The V gene is TRBV5-1, the J gene TRBJ1-1; no clear D gene. V gave up 0 bases and J gave up 1 base, with 10 bases separating them. This CDR3 has 15 residues. Per the germline V gene, CDR1 is SGHRS and CDR2 is YFSETQ. CDR3 region: CASSLDAGSNTEAFF. The CDR3 DNA reads as TGCGCCAGCAGCTTGGACGCGGGGTCGAACACTGAAGCTTTCTTT.

J is TRBJ2-2 and V is TRBV10-1; D might be TRBD1 (6 bases). The germline CDR1 and CDR2 sequences are WNHNN and SYGVQD (reference sequence). V lost 4 bases and J 7 bases, leaving 16 bases between the germline ends. This CDR3 spans 15 amino acids. The CDR3 sequence is CASSGGPGAHGELFF. Here the CDR3 DNA reads TGCGCCAGCAGTGGGGGCCCAGGGGCCCACGGGGAGCTGTTTTTT.

This rearrangement joins TRBV18 to TRBJ2-3; D is possibly TRBD1 (6 bases). The CDR3 runs to 15 residues. Germline V gives CDR1 KGHSH, CDR2 LQKENI. V lost 4 bases, J lost 2 bases, and 13 bases lay in between. CDR3 bases: TGTGCCAGCTCACAACAGGACAGCTTCACAGATACGCAGTATTTT. Its protein product is CASSQQDSFTDTQYF.

This clone appeared a single time. The chain joins TRBV19 to TRBJ1-5; 8 nucleotides align to TRBD1. CDR3 length: 15 amino acids. CDR1 and CDR2 from the germline V gene are LNHDA and SQIVND (reference sequence). V shed 6 bases and J 4 bases; nucleotides not matched to a gene: 8. The CDR3 reads CASRSDRGGNQPQHF. The CDR3 bases are TGTGCCAGTAGAAGCGACAGGGGTGGTAATCAGCCCCAGCATTTT. The full variable domain, with the rest looked up from reference TRBV19 and TRBJ1-5, is DGGITQSPKYLFRKEGQNVTLSCEQNLNHDAMYWYRQDPGQGLRLIYYSQIVNDFQKGDIAEGYSVSREKKESFPLTVTSAQKNPTAFYLCASRSDRGGNQPQHFGDGTRLSIL.

A single count supports this clone. The junction shows a germline mismatch at one end, possibly a read error. The chain is built from TRBV5-4 and TRBJ2-1, with 9 bases lining up with TRBD1. Germline V gene data show CDR1 as SGHNT and CDR2 as YYREEE (reference sequence). CDR3 length equals 14 residues. Written as DNA, the CDR3 is TGTGCCAGCAGCTTGGGGGACAGGGTAGGAGGGTTGCTCTTC. Encoded protein: CASSLGDRVGGLLF.

This sequence joins TRBV6-5 and TRBJ1-1; D is ambiguous. CDR1 MNHEY and CDR2 SVGAGI come from the germline V gene. Trimming removed 0 bases from V and 8 bases from J, with 10 bases in between. The length of the CDR3 is 13 residues. This chain's CDR3 is CASSYSNSLEAFF. For the CDR3, the DNA is TGTGCCAGCAGTTACTCGAATTCCTTGGAAGCTTTCTTT.

V gene TRBV7-9 combines with J gene TRBJ2-3; D may match TRBD1 or TRBD2 (5 bases each). The V end lost 3 bases, the J end lost 5 bases, and 12 bases lay between the germline ends. This CDR3 is 14 amino acids long. Per the germline V gene, CDR1 is SEHNR and CDR2 is FQNEAQ (reference sequence). This chain's CDR3 is CASSFGGKGDTQYF. CDR3 coding DNA: TGTGCCAGCAGCTTTGGGGGAAAGGGAGATACGCAGTATTTT. Full variable domain (rest looked up from reference TRBV7-9 and TRBJ2-3): DTGVSQNPRHKITKRGQNVTFRCDPISEHNRLYWYRQTLGQGPEFLTYFQNEAQLEKSRLLSDRFSAERPKGSFSTLEIQRTEQGDSAMYLCASSFGGKGDTQYFGPGTRLTVL.

The CDR3: CASSLDTGMVGYTF. The DNA for the CDR3 is TGTGCCAGCAGCTTAGATACAGGGATGGTTGGCTACACCTTC. The gene calls are TRBV5-6 and TRBJ1-2; possible D gene TRBD1, 6 bases. V lost 2 bases and J lost 7, with 15 bases in between. Germline V gene data show CDR1 as SGHDT and CDR2 as YYEEEE. This CDR3 contains 14 residues.

V usage is TRBV10-1 and J usage is TRBJ1-1; D may be TRBD1 (5 bases). This CDR3 region has 18 residues. Germline-derived CDR1 and CDR2 are WNHNN and SYGVQD (reference sequence). V shed 4 bases and J shed 2 bases, with 23 bases lying between them. The CDR3 sequence: CASSGASTDGLRNTEAFF. CDR3 coding DNA: TGCGCCAGCAGTGGGGCCTCGACAGACGGGTTGCGTAACACTGAAGCTTTCTTT.

The chain couples TRBV6-6 to TRBJ1-4; unclear D gene. CDR1 MNHNY and CDR2 SVGAGI come from the germline V gene (reference sequence). V lost 2 bases and J lost 6, with 4 bases in between. The CDR3 has 12 amino acids. CDR3 in amino acids: CASSYSDEKLFF. The DNA for the CDR3 is TGTGCCAGCAGTTACAGCGATGAAAAACTGTTTTTT.

This rearrangement joins TRBV7-9 to TRBJ1-1, with a possible D match to TRBD1 (5 bases). Germline V gene sequence: CDR1 SEHNR, CDR2 FQNEAQ (reference sequence). Trimming removed 4 bases from V and 10 bases from J, with 13 bases in between. The CDR3 consists of 12 residues. CDR3 sequence: CASSSGLGGAFF. CDR3 bases: TGTGCCAGCAGCTCAGGGTTAGGTGGAGCTTTCTTT.

Notes on this clone: This clone may be a read error of a much larger clone one base away. The chain has TRBV5-4 and TRBJ2-3, with TRBD2 matching over 11 bases. Per the germline V gene, CDR1 is SGHNT and CDR2 is YYREEE (reference sequence). The CDR3 runs 15 residues. Germline trimming cut 2 bases from V and 2 bases from J; bases unmatched to any gene: 1. CDR3 region: CASSFSGGVTDTQYF. The CDR3 bases are TGTGCCAGCAGCTTTAGCGGGGGGGTCACAGATACGCAGTATTTT.